This T cell receptor (beta chain) was identified during a study of T cells in Graves' hyperthyroidism and ophthalmopathy. A few counts support this clonotype. Its target is not known. Study observations and caveats: Clonotypes that were expanded in thyroid above 0.001 mostly appeared in blood too.

V was shortened by 1 base and J by 4 bases, with 11 bases between the two germline ends. The CDR3 runs to 15 residues. TCR beta CDR3 sequences were amplified from RNA transcripts. When the TCR CDR3 underwent first-round RT-PCR, the HTBI primer set was used. TCRdb re-derived calls from the multiplex PCR reads in MiXCR, one entry per CDR3 protein. The table has approximately 400,000 distinct CDR3 sequences, under 20% seen once; the top ten hold about 3.7%. Uncontrolled infections, other autoimmune diseases, pregnancy or lactation led to exclusion of patients. Clinical symptoms, serum thyroxine, TRAb, thyroid ultrasound and orbital computed tomography informed diagnoses. Fresh peripheral blood, around 9.5 ml, yielded the PBMCs.

The sequencing input was blood. This receptor was taken from a woman aged 18-29 years with Graves' hyperthyroidism. This chain links TRBV12-3 or TRBV12-4 with TRBJ1-5, with D possibly being TRBD1 (6 bases). CDR3 protein: CASSLDRVGNQPQHF. CDR3 coding DNA: TGTGCCAGCAGTTTAGACAGGGTGGGAAATCAGCCCCAGCATTTT.